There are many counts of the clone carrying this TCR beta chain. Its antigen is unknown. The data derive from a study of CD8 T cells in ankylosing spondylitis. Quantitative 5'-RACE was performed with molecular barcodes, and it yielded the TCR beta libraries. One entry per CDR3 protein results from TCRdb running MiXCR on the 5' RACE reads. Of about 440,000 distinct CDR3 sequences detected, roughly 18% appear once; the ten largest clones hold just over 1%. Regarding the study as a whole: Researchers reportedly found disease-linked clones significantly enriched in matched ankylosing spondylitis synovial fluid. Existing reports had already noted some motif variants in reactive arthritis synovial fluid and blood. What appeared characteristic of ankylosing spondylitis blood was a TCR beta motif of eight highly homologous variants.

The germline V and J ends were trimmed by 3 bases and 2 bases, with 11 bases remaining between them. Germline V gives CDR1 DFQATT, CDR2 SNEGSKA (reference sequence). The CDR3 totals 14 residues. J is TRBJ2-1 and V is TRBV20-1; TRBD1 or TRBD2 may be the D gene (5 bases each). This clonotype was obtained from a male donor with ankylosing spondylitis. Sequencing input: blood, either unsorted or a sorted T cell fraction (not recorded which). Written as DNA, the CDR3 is TGCAGTGCTAGCTATTCGGGGCCCTACAATGAGCAGTTCTTC. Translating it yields CSASYSGPYNEQFF.